The next 10 T cell receptor beta chains were all read from a single sample in a study of PD-L1 blockade in urothelial cancer. The method was immunoSEQ multiplex PCR; TCRdb's version includes in-frame clones alone and lacks a portion of them. In the table there are some 100,000 clones, about 91% of which are singletons. Sequencing was performed on PBMCs, taken around atezolizumab (anti-PD-L1) treatment. These receptors originate from a woman at least 80 years old with urothelial cancer.

This chain joins TRBV10-3 and TRBJ2-3; possibly TRBD2 for D (7 bases). Trimming removed 8 bases at V and 8 bases at J, with 26 bases between. The V gene's germline CDR1 is ENHRY and CDR2 SYGVKD. This CDR3 has 16 residues. CDR3 coding DNA: TGTGCCATCGGGGGGGGCGGAGAAGGGCCAGCAGGTACGCAGTATTTT. Amino acids: CAIGGGGEGPAGTQYF.

The chain recombines TRBV11-1 with TRBJ2-7; 7 bases map to TRBD1. From germline, CDR1 is SGHAT and CDR2 FQDESV (reference sequence). The trim removed 5 bases at V and 6 bases at J, leaving 10 bases unmatched. This CDR3 region has 14 residues. The CDR3 protein is CASSTRQGEVEQYF. CDR3 sequence (DNA): TGTGCCAGCAGCACGCGACAGGGAGAGGTCGAGCAGTACTTC.

This rearrangement joins TRBV30 to TRBJ2-3, with no clear D. There are 15 residues in the CDR3. The germline gives CDR1 GTSNPN, CDR2 SVGIG (reference sequence). The V gene lost 4 bases and the J gene lost 2 bases, with 16 bases spanning the gap. In nucleotides, the CDR3 is TGTGCCTGGAAACCTCCTTCGCGATTCACAGATACGCAGTATTTT. Its protein product is CAWKPPSRFTDTQYF.

The rearrangement links TRBV28 to TRBJ2-7, with TRBD1 matching 8 bases. Germline V gene lookup returns CDR1 MDHEN and CDR2 SYDVKM. This CDR3 is built from 15 residues. V dropped 6 bases and J dropped 6; count of bases not matched to a gene: 13. The CDR3 loop reads CASSETGTGIREQYF. The DNA for the CDR3 is TGTGCCAGCAGCGAAACCGGGACAGGTATACGCGAGCAGTACTTC.

The chain has TRBV7-9 and TRBJ1-1, with TRBD1 as a possible D gene (5 bases). V was clipped by 5 bases and J by 2 bases, with 12 bases between them. The CDR3 length is 14 residues. Germline assignment: CDR1 SEHNR and CDR2 FQNEAQ (reference sequence). CDR3 region: CASSPHQGNTEAFF. The CDR3 DNA sequence: TGTGCCAGCAGCCCTCACCAGGGTAACACTGAAGCTTTCTTT.

The V and J genes are TRBV19 and TRBJ2-7, with 8 bases matching TRBD2. The germline V gene has CDR1 LNHDA and CDR2 SQIVND (reference sequence). The CDR3 length is 14 residues. J lost 4 bases, V lost 5 bases, and 7 bases had no gene match. CDR3 bases: TGTGCCAGTAGTGCCCGGGGGGGCGCTTACGAGCAGTACTTC. Translating it yields CASSARGGAYEQYF.

The genes are TRBV6-1 and TRBJ1-2; 9 nucleotides align to TRBD1. With 3 bases clipped from V and 1 base from J, the junction kept 9 bases outside the gene matches. The V gene's germline CDR1 is MNHNS and CDR2 SASEGT. The CDR3 runs to 17 residues. The CDR3 protein is CASSERTGEPFNYGYTF. CDR3 bases: TGTGCCAGCAGTGAGAGGACAGGGGAGCCCTTTAACTATGGCTACACCTTC.

The CDR3 sequence: CASSPGQASGANVLTF. The CDR3 DNA reads TGCGCCAGCAGCCCGGGACAGGCCTCTGGGGCCAACGTCCTGACTTTC. The gene calls are TRBV5-1 and TRBJ2-6; 8 nucleotides agree with TRBD1. There are 16 residues in the CDR3. CDR1 and CDR2 from the germline V gene are SGHRS and YFSETQ. The V segment lost 4 bases and the J segment 0 bases; nucleotides outside the gene matches: 3.

A few counts support this clone. This rearrangement joins TRBV2 to TRBJ1-5; D uncertain. V dropped 6 bases and J dropped 5 bases, with 11 bases sitting between them. The germline CDR1 and CDR2 sequences are SNHLY and FYNNEI. CDR3 length: 13 amino acids. CDR3 nucleotide sequence: TGTGCCAGCAGAGGGAGGCCCGATCAGCCCCAGCATTTT. Encoded protein: CASRGRPDQPQHF.

The chain is built from TRBV4-1 and TRBJ1-1; TRBD1 matches 7 bases. Trimming cost V 0 bases and J 3 bases; bases outside gene matches: 4. The CDR3 runs to 15 residues. Germline CDR1 MGHRA, CDR2 YSYEKL. CDR3 nucleotides: TGCGCCAGCAGCCAAGAGGTCACAGGGGACACTGAAGCTTTCTTT. Its translation: CASSQEVTGDTEAFF.